Detailed here is one T cell receptor beta chain. Antigen specificity is unknown. Germline loops: CDR1 SEHNR, CDR2 FQNEAQ (reference sequence). This CDR3 has 13 residues. The source of the sample is a study of T cells expressing NK-cell markers. Background on the study: In the group of eight sequenced donors, seven were HCMV-seropositive and one was seronegative. Study-wide results and caveats: Whether expanded NKG2C+ T cell clones recognized HCMV stayed uncertain.

TCRdb reworked the 5' RACE reads into one entry per CDR3 protein, no DNA. With roughly 390,000 distinct CDR3 sequences in the sample, the ten largest clones hold around 10%. The clonotype comes from a woman aged 45-65 years in good health. Sequencing used blood T cells: a sorted CD56 or NKG2C T cell subset, CD4+ or CD8+ T cells, or bulk PBMC T cells (not recorded which). The chain couples TRBV7-9 to TRBJ2-4; with no DNA, the TCRdb D assignment of TRBD1 cannot be verified. CDR3 residues: CASSLGALNIQYF.